This T cell receptor beta chain was profiled in a study of blood T cells in healthy people across ages. Study findings and constraints: Naive T cell percentage showed a strong correlation with the diversity of TCR beta.

V gave up 6 bases and J gave up 5 bases; unmatched junction bases: 19. Germline-derived CDR1 and CDR2 are SQVTM and ANQGSEA. The CDR3 loop spans 16 amino acids. A second roughly 6 to 12 cycle PCR used barcoded and J-beta primers. TCRdb itself ran the 5' RACE reads through MiXCR, one entry per CDR3 protein. Here the sample spans hundreds of thousands of distinct CDR3 sequences, roughly 50% being singletons. This clonotype came up a few times. Its antigen is currently unknown. The authors drew 8.5 to 10 milliliters of peripheral blood from each donor. Sequenced: blood. The chain couples TRBV29-1 to TRBJ2-7; 7 nucleotides agree with TRBD1. The origin of this receptor is a man at least 80 years old in good health. The CDR3 coding sequence is TGCAGCGTGTGGGGAAAAAAGGGGGCTGTAGGAAACGAGCAGTACTTC. This gives the protein CSVWGKKGAVGNEQYF.